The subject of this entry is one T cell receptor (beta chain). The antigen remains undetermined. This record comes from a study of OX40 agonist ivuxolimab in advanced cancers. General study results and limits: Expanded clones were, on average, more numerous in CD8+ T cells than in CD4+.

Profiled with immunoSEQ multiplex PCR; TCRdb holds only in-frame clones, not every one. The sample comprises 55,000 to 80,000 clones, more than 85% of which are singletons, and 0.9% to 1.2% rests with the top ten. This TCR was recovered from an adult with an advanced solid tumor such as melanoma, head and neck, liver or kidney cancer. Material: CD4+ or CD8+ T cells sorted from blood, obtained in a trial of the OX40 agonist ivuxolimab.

The CDR3 DNA is TGTGCCAGCAGTAGGTGGCAGGGGAGCTCTGGAAACACCATATATTTT. Protein: CASSRWQGSSGNTIYF. The gene calls are TRBV7-9 and TRBJ1-3; D is perhaps TRBD1 (6 bases). Trimming pared 6 bases from V and 0 bases from J, leaving 15 bases between. The CDR3 is made up of 16 amino acids. Germline lookup yields CDR1 SEHNR and CDR2 FQNEAQ (reference sequence).